This T cell receptor beta chain was observed in a study of cytotoxic CD8 clonotypes in ibrutinib-treated CLL. Study in general: Response was recorded as partial in approximately 25 patients and complete in 2; at median roughly 68 months, approximately 15 remained remitted and some twelve had progressed. It was after a median about 12 months of treatment, range 6 to 36, that response samples were taken. Whole-study results and caveats: Circulating CD8+ T-cell counts were tracked by baseline clonality, which exceeded that of age-matched healthy donors.

Notes on this clone: What it recognizes is unknown.

Assay: immunoSEQ multiplex PCR; the TCRdb copy retains only in-frame clones and omits some. The sample comprises about 40,000 clones, approximately 70% of which are singletons, and about 9.4% rests with the top ten. Deletions cut 5 bases from V and 11 bases from J, with 16 bases between. There are 12 residues in the CDR3. Germline V CDR1 and CDR2: MNHEY, SMNVEV (reference sequence). This clonotype originated in a human donor with chronic lymphocytic leukemia. This chain connects TRBV27 to TRBJ2-7, with TRBD1 as a possible D gene (8 bases). Sequences were derived from PBMCs, sampled at disease progression, from a patient treated with ibrutinib. CDR3 sequence reads: CASSPRTGREYF. As DNA, the CDR3 is TGTGCCAGCAGTCCTAGGACAGGGAGGGAGTACTTC.